This T cell receptor beta chain was sequenced during a study of early T cells in non-severe SARS-CoV-2 infection. For the study at large: Chains were not paired, and sequencing was done on bulk RNA from unsorted whole blood.

Each cDNA molecule carried a unique molecular identifier. TCRdb reprocessed the 5' RACE reads via MiXCR and lists one record per CDR3 protein. The profile shows 70,000 or so distinct CDR3 sequences, around 10% of them singletons. Concerning this clonotype: What it recognizes is unknown.

Study outcomes and limitations: VDJdb matching, biased toward anti-spike CD8 responses, missed private and CD4 specificities.

This TCR was recovered from an adult who was a healthcare worker with PCR-confirmed SARS-CoV-2 infection or an uninfected control (not recorded which). This material consisted of whole blood, taken at baseline.

The CDR3 sequence: CASSPSPRIEAFF. The CDR3 nucleotides read TGTGCCAGCTCACCATCACCTCGAATCGAAGCTTTCTTT. The chain carries TRBV18 and TRBJ1-1; D remains ambiguous. V lost 2 bases, J lost 8 bases, and 12 bases lay in between. CDR3 length: 13 amino acids. Looked up from germline, CDR1 is KGHSH and CDR2 is LQKENI.